These 22 T cell receptor beta chains were sequenced from one sample in a study of Ad26.COV2.S vaccination and SARS-CoV-2 variants. Assay: immunoSEQ multiplex PCR; the TCRdb copy retains only in-frame clones and omits some. This table holds fewer than 900,000 clones, 89% found once. Noted treatment: some 19 received Ad26.COV2.S at low or high dose, single or two shots; 5 received placebo; per-sample allocation not given. Day 63 after the first injection of vaccine or placebo was the sampling time. The sample consisted of peripheral blood, taken in a trial of Ad26.COV2.S vaccine versus placebo. The receptor source for this set is a person aged 18 to 59 who received the Ad26.COV2.S COVID-19 vaccine or a placebo.

This chain connects TRBV27 to TRBJ1-1, with TRBD1 identical over 8 bases. Looked up from germline, CDR1 is MNHEY and CDR2 is SMNVEV (reference sequence). J was trimmed by 0 bases and V by 7 bases; bases with no gene match: 13. The CDR3 has 17 residues. Here the CDR3 reads CASIPYGGTGMNTEAFF. CDR3 nucleotides: TGTGCCAGCATCCCCTACGGCGGGACAGGAATGAACACTGAAGCTTTCTTT.

This chain links TRBV29-1 with TRBJ1-2, with D tentatively TRBD1 (5 bases). Trimming cost V 0 bases and J 6 bases, with 11 bases left between them. CDR3 length: 13 residues. The V gene's germline CDR1 is SQVTM and CDR2 ANQGSEA. The CDR3 DNA is TGCAGCGTTGAAGATCGGGGGTGGAATGGCTACACCTTC. This gives the protein CSVEDRGWNGYTF.

This clone was seen a few times. The rearrangement joins TRBV4-3 to TRBJ2-2, with TRBD1 matching over 10 bases. The CDR3 extends over 15 amino acids. The J segment lost 7 bases and the V segment lost 3 bases, leaving 5 bases of the junction unmatched. The germline V gene has CDR1 LGHNA and CDR2 YSLEER. CDR3 DNA sequence: TGCGCCAGCAGCCAGAAGACAGGGGGCGGCGGGGAGCTGTTTTTT. Translation: CASSQKTGGGGELFF.

Of note for this clone: This may come from a read error, since a much larger clone is one base off. Other DNA sequences from this sample encode an identical CDR3 as well. The rearrangement joins TRBV6-5 to TRBJ2-2; D gene uncertain. The germline V and J ends were trimmed by 6 bases and 4 bases, with 3 bases remaining between them. The CDR3 consists of 11 residues. Germline CDR1 and CDR2: MNHEY and SVGAGI. This CDR3 reads CASRSTGELFF. As DNA, the CDR3 is TGTGCCAGCAGATCCACCGGGGAGCTGTTTTTT.

J is TRBJ1-2 and V is TRBV7-9; a weak D match, TRBD1 (6 bases). From germline, CDR1 is SEHNR and CDR2 FQNEAQ (reference sequence). The CDR3 is 15 residues long. V was trimmed by 5 bases and J by 3 bases, leaving 16 bases between them. CDR3: CASSAGQPGDYGYTF. The CDR3 region has the DNA TGTGCCAGCAGCGCGGGACAACCTGGGGACTATGGCTACACCTTC.

This clone was counted once. The chain employs TRBV9 and TRBJ2-1; 10 bases agree with TRBD2. CDR3 size: 14 residues. The germline V gene encodes CDR1 SGDLS and CDR2 YYNGEE. The CDR3 sequence: CASGQLAGSNEQFF. For the CDR3, the DNA is TGTGCTTCCGGGCAACTAGCGGGGTCCAATGAGCAGTTCTTC.

This clone has a single count. The chain has TRBV2 and TRBJ2-1, with D possibly TRBD2 on 5 matching bases. This CDR3 has 15 residues. V dropped 1 base and J dropped 0 bases, with 7 bases sitting between them. Per germline, CDR1 SNHLY and CDR2 FYNNEI. The CDR3 DNA follows: TGTGCCAGCAGTGAAGAAGCGGACTCCTACAATGAGCAGTTCTTC. It yields the protein CASSEEADSYNEQFF.

V gene TRBV5-6 combines with J gene TRBJ1-4; D remains unclear. This CDR3 contains 16 residues. Trimming shortened V by 5 bases and J by 5 bases, and 19 bases separated the two germline ends. Looked up from germline, CDR1 is SGHDT and CDR2 is YYEEEE. This chain's CDR3 is CASSRRETVPNEKLFF. Written as DNA, the CDR3 is TGTGCCAGCAGTCGCCGTGAGACGGTCCCAAATGAAAAACTGTTTTTT. Together with reference TRBV5-6 and TRBJ1-4, the CDR3 gives the full variable domain: DAGVTQSPTHLIKTRGQQVTLRCSPKSGHDTVSWYQQALGQGPQFIFQYYEEEERQRGNFPDRFSGHQFPNYSSELNVNALLLGDSALYLCASSRRETVPNEKLFFGSGTQLSVL.

The J gene is TRBJ2-2, the V gene TRBV7-7; weak D call: TRBD1 (7 bases). The CDR3 length is 16 residues. Germline V CDR1 and CDR2: SSHAT, FNYEAQ (reference sequence). Trimming left V 8 bases short and J 2 bases short, with 18 bases between. This CDR3 is CASSRETGLNTGELFF. Here the CDR3 DNA reads TGTGCCAGCTCCCGGGAGACAGGGCTAAACACCGGGGAGCTGTTTTTT. The variable domain in full, completed from reference TRBV7-7 and TRBJ2-2, reads GAGVSQSPRYKVTKRGQDVTLRCDPISSHATLYWYQQALGQGPEFLTYFNYEAQPDKSGLPSDRFSAERPEGSISTLTIQRTEQRDSAMYRCASSRETGLNTGELFFGEGSRLTVL.

As concerns this clone: Distinct nucleotide sequences in the sample also encode this CDR3. V gene TRBV12-5 combines with J gene TRBJ2-2; no clear D. Trimming left V 5 bases short and J 2 bases short, with 3 bases between. CDR3 length: 12 residues. Germline V CDR1 and CDR2: LGHNT, FRNRAP. The CDR3, as DNA: TGTGCTAGTGGTCTCAACACCGGGGAGCTGTTTTTT. As protein: CASGLNTGELFF.

This clone came up a few times. The rearrangement uses TRBV2 and TRBJ2-2; tentatively, D is TRBD2 (6 bases). The germline V and J ends were trimmed by 10 bases and 2 bases, with 11 bases remaining between them. The CDR3 is made up of 13 amino acids. Germline V gives CDR1 SNHLY, CDR2 FYNNEI. The CDR3 loop reads CATRDLNTGELFF. The CDR3 nucleotides read TGTGCCACCAGGGACTTAAACACCGGGGAGCTGTTTTTT.

The chain has TRBV6-4 and TRBJ1-6; 7 positions agree with TRBD1. With V trimmed by 0 bases and J by 7 bases, 3 bases remained unmatched. CDR3 length equals 15 residues. Per the germline V gene, CDR1 is MRHNA and CDR2 is SNTAGT. Written as DNA, the CDR3 is TGTGCCAGCAGTGACTCAGCCAGGGGGAATTCACCCCTCCACTTT. Amino acid sequence: CASSDSARGNSPLHF.

The chain links TRBV10-2 to TRBJ2-5; 10 bases agree with TRBD2. J was trimmed by 5 bases and V by 2 bases; bases with no gene match: 2. In germline, CDR1 is WSHSY, CDR2 SAAADI. The CDR3 has 14 amino acids. This chain's CDR3 is CASSEASGSETQYF. CDR3 nucleotides: TGCGCCAGCAGTGAGGCTAGCGGGAGTGAGACCCAGTACTTC.

This rearrangement joins TRBV2 to TRBJ2-7, with D possibly matching TRBD2 (6 bases). Trimming stripped 7 bases from V and 6 bases from J, with 22 bases between. The CDR3 is 15 amino acids. Germline V CDR1 and CDR2: SNHLY, FYNNEI. CDR3 coding DNA: TGTGCCAGCATCCTAAGGAGGGGAGAAGAACGCGAGCAGTACTTC. Protein: CASILRRGEEREQYF.

The CDR3 nucleotides read TGTGCCACCAGTGATGGGGGCGCAGAGACCCAGTACTTC. As protein: CATSDGGAETQYF. The chain recombines TRBV24-1 with TRBJ2-5; a weak D match, TRBD1 (6 bases). Germline V lookup: CDR1 KGHDR, CDR2 SFDVKD. The V gene lost 3 bases and the J gene lost 4 bases, with 8 bases spanning the gap. The CDR3 is 13 amino acids.

The CDR3 sequence: CASSTGAGELFF. In DNA form, the CDR3 reads TGTGCCAGCAGTACAGGGGCCGGGGAGCTGTTTTTT. This chain connects TRBV12-3 or TRBV12-4 to TRBJ2-2; TRBD1 aligns across 7 bases. The CDR3 has 12 amino acids. The ends lost 5 bases at V and 6 bases at J; junction bases unmatched: 0.

Points on this clone: At the DNA level, this CDR3 is encoded by other sequences in the same sample as well. The chain combines TRBV19 with TRBJ2-5; D call uncertain. Per the germline V gene, CDR1 is LNHDA and CDR2 is SQIVND (reference sequence). The CDR3 sequence is 11 residues long. V lost 3 bases, J lost 5 bases, and 4 bases lay in between. DNA for the CDR3: TGTGCCAGTAGTATTCGGGAGACCCAGTACTTC. Translating gives CASSIRETQYF.

J is TRBJ2-5 and V is TRBV19; D may correspond to TRBD1 or TRBD2 (5 bases each). Germline assignment: CDR1 LNHDA and CDR2 SQIVND (reference sequence). The CDR3 has 15 residues. Trimming shortened V by 6 bases and J by 5 bases, and 19 bases separated the two germline ends. In DNA form, the CDR3 reads TGTGCCAGTAGCGCCGCAGGGAGCCAGTCGGAGACCCAGTACTTC. Its protein is CASSAAGSQSETQYF.

With respect to this clone: The sample carries other DNA sequences with the same CDR3. This rearrangement joins TRBV18 to TRBJ2-6; TRBD1 or TRBD2 may be the D gene (5 bases each). Germline V gene data show CDR1 as KGHSH and CDR2 as LQKENI. This CDR3 contains 16 residues. Trimming stripped 2 bases from V and 0 bases from J, with 8 bases between. The CDR3 DNA follows: TGTGCCAGCTCACCAAGGGGAGCCTCTGGGGCCAACGTCCTGACTTTC. Translation: CASSPRGASGANVLTF.

This clone was recorded only once. The chain carries TRBV7-2 and TRBJ2-7; D is perhaps TRBD1 (6 bases). Trimming removed 2 bases at V and 6 bases at J, with 8 bases between. The CDR3 extends over 12 amino acids. Germline V CDR1 and CDR2: SGHTA, FQGNSA. The DNA for the CDR3 is TGTGCCAGCAGCTTAACAGGGTCCGAGCAGTACTTC. Its protein product is CASSLTGSEQYF.

The chain joins TRBV10-2 to TRBJ2-1; D is unclear. V dropped 0 bases and J dropped 6 bases, with 6 bases sitting between them. From germline, CDR1 is WSHSY and CDR2 SAAADI. CDR3 length equals 13 residues. CDR3 loop: CASSESVGNEQFF. CDR3 DNA sequence: TGCGCCAGCAGTGAGTCCGTAGGCAATGAGCAGTTCTTC.

CDR3 sequence (DNA): TGTGCCAGCAGCCTAAGACAGGGTCCGGACACTGAAGCTTTCTTT. Encoded protein: CASSLRQGPDTEAFF. V and J are TRBV7-9 and TRBJ1-1; 7 nucleotides line up with TRBD1. The germline V gene encodes CDR1 SEHNR and CDR2 FQNEAQ (reference sequence). There are 15 residues in the CDR3. V was clipped by 5 bases and J by 3 bases; unmatched bases: 9.